Listed below are T cell receptor beta chains from one sample, sequenced in a study of cytomegalovirus exposure and HLA in healthy donors. This table comes from immunoSEQ multiplex PCR, and its TCRdb copy is limited to in-frame clones, with some not included. The sample has 89,000 or so clones; less than 85% are singletons. The sequenced sample was PBMCs. The receptors stem from a man aged 60-69 years in good health and CMV-seronegative. CDR3s include the opening cysteine and the closing phenylalanine or tryptophan. Each record gives: clone size, V gene, D gene, J gene, CDR3 protein, CDR3 DNA. A D gene is named only where the DNA matches it firmly. The listing skips clone size in some rows; elsewhere it reads once, few, many or a size class.

>-|TRBV29-1|-|TRBJ2-1
CSVVRFANEQFF
TGCAGCGTTGTACGGTTTGCAAATGAGCAGTTCTTC
>-|TRBV30|-|TRBJ1-2
CAWTPDRAIYGYTF
TGTGCCTGGACCCCGGACAGAGCGATCTATGGCTACACCTTC
>-|TRBV6-5|TRBD1|TRBJ2-3
CASTKSGTGGDTQYF
TGTGCCAGCACAAAGTCCGGGACAGGGGGTGATACGCAGTATTTT
>few|TRBV29-1|-|TRBJ1-1
CSVEVGRGTEAFF
TGCAGCGTTGAAGTTGGGAGGGGGACTGAAGCTTTCTTT
>-|TRBV19|TRBD1|TRBJ1-1
CASIPDRDTEAFF
TGTGCCAGTATCCCGGACAGGGACACTGAAGCTTTCTTT
>-|TRBV19|-|TRBJ2-1
CATDDDGYNEQFF
TGTGCCACCGACGACGACGGGTACAATGAGCAGTTCTTC
>-|TRBV11-3|-|TRBJ2-1
CASSPGGTQYNEQFF
TGTGCCAGCAGCCCAGGAGGGACCCAGTACAATGAGCAGTTCTTC
>-|TRBV7-8|TRBD2|TRBJ2-7
CASSHGLAGGPRVSHEQYF
TGTGCCAGCAGCCACGGGCTAGCGGGGGGGCCTAGGGTTTCCCACGAGCAGTACTTC
>-|TRBV2|-|TRBJ2-6
CASSVVSVRGAGANVLTF
TGTGCCAGCAGTGTAGTCTCGGTCAGGGGGGCTGGGGCCAACGTCCTGACTTTC
>-|TRBV7-8|TRBD1|TRBJ1-1
CASSPRTLGQVGTEAFF
TGTGCCAGCAGCCCCCGAACCCTAGGACAGGTTGGAACTGAAGCTTTCTTT
>-|TRBV6-5|-|TRBJ1-2
CASSSGPLLGYTF
TGTGCCAGCAGTTCAGGTCCCCTTTTGGGCTACACCTTC
>few|TRBV15|TRBD1|TRBJ1-5
CATSRPTGGGNQPQHF
TGTGCCACCAGCAGACCCACAGGGGGCGGCAATCAGCCCCAGCATTTT
>-|TRBV5-4|TRBD2|TRBJ2-3
CASSIRTSGGDTQYF
TGTGCCAGCAGCATCAGGACTAGCGGGGGAGATACGCAGTATTTT
>-|TRBV7-3|-|TRBJ1-1
CASSLGGGGNTEAFF
TGTGCCAGCAGCTTGGGGGGGGGAGGGAACACTGAAGCTTTCTTT
>-|TRBV13|-|TRBJ2-7
CASSLTGGGFYEQYF
TGTGCCAGCAGTTTGACGGGGGGCGGTTTCTACGAGCAGTACTTC
>once|TRBV2|TRBD1|TRBJ2-5
CASSDRGQGARETQYF
TGTGCCAGCAGTGACCGTGGACAGGGGGCGCGGGAGACCCAGTACTTC
>-|TRBV27|-|TRBJ2-5
CASSLSWVREETQYF
TGTGCCAGCAGTTTGAGTTGGGTCAGGGAAGAGACCCAGTACTTC
>-|TRBV11-2|-|TRBJ2-1
CASSFTRGSGNEQFF
TGTGCCAGCAGCTTTACCAGGGGCTCCGGCAATGAGCAGTTCTTC
>-|TRBV10-3|-|TRBJ1-2
CAISEGGSGNYGYTF
TGTGCCATCAGTGAGGGGGGGAGTGGAAACTATGGCTACACCTTC
>-|TRBV10-3|-|TRBJ1-3
CAISTGKGWIAGNTIYF
TGTGCCATCAGCACAGGGAAGGGTTGGATCGCTGGAAACACCATATATTTT
>-|TRBV19|-|TRBJ1-5
CASSIRGSDIAGAQHF
TGTGCCAGTAGTATAAGGGGCAGTGATATAGCGGGGGCCCAGCATTTT
>-|TRBV7-9|TRBD2|TRBJ2-3
CASSPGLAEGDTQYF
TGTGCCAGCAGCCCGGGACTAGCGGAAGGGGATACGCAGTATTTT